Sequencing of this T cell receptor (beta chain) was carried out in a study of blood T cell repertoires in COVID-19. Study-wide context: The United States, Italy and Spain supplied acute and convalescent COVID-19 samples. PBMCs, B-cell-depleted T cells, or T cells were the source of the cDNA or gDNA that made up the material.

CDR1 and CDR2 (germline): LNHDA, SQIVND (reference sequence). CDR3 length: 14 amino acids. The V and J ends lost 5 bases and 2 bases respectively, with 10 bases between them. Authors' methods: Estimation of nucleated cell counts was performed using reference gene primer amplification. The data were produced by immunoSEQ multiplex PCR, yet TCRdb's version contains in-frame clones alone and is incomplete. V and J calls and clone size are as listed in that table; D and trimming were resolved from the DNA. The table lists approximately 110,000 clones, about 83% of them singletons, with about 5.4% in the top ten.

This chain connects TRBV19 to TRBJ1-5; D possibly corresponds to TRBD1 (5 bases). This TCR derives from a human donor in a cohort sampled during active COVID-19. Sequencing was done on a sample of peripheral blood. This chain's CDR3 is CASSGREGNQPQHF. The CDR3 DNA is TGTGCCAGTAGTGGCAGGGAGGGCAATCAGCCCCAGCATTTT.